This TCR beta chain was obtained from a study of blood T cell repertoires in COVID-19. Whole-study context: Specimens from acute and convalescent COVID-19 originated in the United States, Italy and Spain. Sample material is recorded as cDNA or gDNA derived from T cells, B-cell-depleted T cells, or PBMCs.

The CDR3 totals 16 residues. Per the germline V gene, CDR1 is SGHTA and CDR2 is FQGTGA. Trimming removed 2 bases from V and 5 bases from J; junction bases left unmatched: 10. Original analysis: Using reference gene primer amplification, nucleated cell counts were estimated. The table came from immunoSEQ multiplex PCR; TCRdb's copy has only in-frame clones and leaves some out. The V and J calls and clone size come from that table; D and trimming were worked out from the DNA. The repertoire consists of 200,000 to 250,000 clones, with 84% occurring once and the leading ten covering about 9.7%. This clonotype was obtained from a man between 50 and 59 years old with active or convalescent COVID-19. Sequenced material: peripheral blood. The chain employs TRBV7-3 and TRBJ2-7; 9 bases map to TRBD1. The CDR3 sequence: CASSLRSGTGRHEQYF. CDR3 DNA sequence: TGTGCCAGCAGCTTACGGTCCGGGACAGGGCGCCACGAGCAGTACTTC.